The clone carrying this T cell receptor beta chain was counted only a few times. No antigen is known for it. Measured with immunoSEQ multiplex PCR; TCRdb has only the in-frame clones, and not every one. Found here are approximately 16,000 clones, approximately 58% of them singletons; the top ten hold roughly 8.7%. This sample was taken from a study of radiation and T cells in renal cell carcinoma. Germline loops: CDR1 SGHTA, CDR2 FQGNSA. The ends lost 5 bases at V and 7 bases at J; junction bases unmatched: 6. The CDR3 length is 15 residues. Study-wide points: Only small tumor regions of 0.85 to 1 g were sampled.

As for treatment: treatment-naive control, cytoreductive nephrectomy. Controls included a few female and about a dozen male donors, resected 2011 to 2014. The receptor was derived from a man aged 35 to 55 with renal cell carcinoma. The rearrangement joins TRBV7-2 to TRBJ2-1, with TRBD1 matching 12 bases. Sequenced here: tumor tissue, sampled from a patient whose treatment was nephrectomy without radiotherapy. CDR3 DNA sequence: TGTGCCAGCAGCCCCGGGACAGGGGGCAGGAATGAGCAGTTCTTC. Translating it yields CASSPGTGGRNEQFF.